This T cell receptor (beta chain) was identified during a study of T-cell reconstitution after alpha-beta-depleted transplantation in children. Study-wide results and limits: It was surviving recipient T cells and thymic progenitors that gave some patients high TCRbeta diversity at day 60. At the one-year point after transplant, T-cell counts and TCRbeta diversity were found to come mostly from T cells that had been newly produced.

Molecular barcoding with unique molecular identifiers was used for the TCRbeta library. TCRdb used MiXCR to reprocess the PCR reads, holding one entry per CDR3 protein. The sample includes about 100,000 distinct CDR3 sequences, roughly 6% seen only once; the top ten take about 6%. This clonotype was seen a few times. Its antigen is unidentified. CDR3 length: 13 amino acids. The germline CDR1 and CDR2 sequences are DFQATT and SNEGSKA (reference sequence). Trimming removed 3 bases from V and 3 bases from J, with 10 bases in between. J is TRBJ2-3 and V is TRBV20-1; either TRBD1 or TRBD2 may supply D (5 bases each). The source material was PBMCs, mostly from graft donor cells, sampled 60 days after TCRalphabeta/CD19-depleted stem cell transplant. The TCR originated in a female patient between 2 and 10 years old who had a stem cell transplant for Fanconi anemia, so the T cells may come from the graft donor. CDR3 bases: TGCAGTGCTAGGAGGGGTTTGACAGATACGCAGTATTTT. It encodes CSARRGLTDTQYF.